Reported below is one T cell receptor beta chain. Each CDR3 protein gets one entry after TCRdb re-called the RT-PCR reads with MiXCR. Of tens of thousands of distinct CDR3 sequences detected, 30% to 40% appear once; the ten largest clones hold more than 65%. This entry is derived from a study of patients and donors after allogeneic stem cell transplantation. The CDR3 consists of 12 residues. V was pared by 6 bases and J by 0 bases, with 7 bases between. Looked up from germline, CDR1 is SGHRS and CDR2 is YFSETQ. The TCR originated in a human donor who was either an allogeneic HSCT recipient or a stem cell or donor lymphocyte infusion donor (not recorded which). It is not recorded whose cells these are; they may come from a transplant donor. The chain is built from TRBV5-1 and TRBJ2-7; D is undetermined. Sequenced sample: blood, either unsorted or a sorted T cell fraction (not recorded which). The chain's CDR3 is CASMGSSYEQYF. The CDR3 DNA sequence: TGCGCCAGCATGGGTAGCTCCTACGAGCAGTACTTC.